The sequence of this T cell receptor (beta chain) was determined in a study of blood T cell repertoires in COVID-19. Study at large: Acute and convalescent COVID-19 samples came from the United States, Italy and Spain. PBMCs, B-cell-depleted T cells, or T cells provided the cDNA or gDNA that made up the material.

The CDR3 extends over 14 amino acids. Looked up from germline, CDR1 is ENHRY and CDR2 is SYGVKD. V shed 3 bases and J shed 5 bases, with 13 bases lying between them. Per the original data handling: Reference gene primers were amplified, and this amplification served to estimate nucleated cell counts. TCRdb's table, derived via immunoSEQ multiplex PCR, lists solely in-frame clones and lacks some. The V and J calls and the clone size are those of that table, but D and trimming were determined from the DNA. This sample has tens of thousands of clones, with over 85% found just once. The specimen was peripheral blood. The chain is built from TRBV10-3 and TRBJ1-1; D perhaps matches TRBD1 (5 bases). The TCR sequence derives from a woman older than 75 with active or convalescent COVID-19. The CDR3 protein is CAISDPQNRTEAFF. The CDR3 DNA reads as TGTGCCATCAGTGACCCGCAGAACAGGACTGAAGCTTTCTTT.